This T cell receptor beta chain was obtained from a study of blood T cells in healthy people across ages. The authors ran a second PCR of about 7 to 11 cycles using a sample-barcoded 5' primer and a J-beta primer mix. TCRdb called the 5' RACE reads again in MiXCR, with one record for every CDR3 protein. This sample carries 540,000 or so distinct CDR3 sequences, under 30% of them seen once, and the ten largest clones take 8.7%. To note about this clonotype: This may stem from a read error, because a much larger clone lies one nucleotide away.

From germline, CDR1 is SSHAT and CDR2 FNYEAQ (reference sequence). The CDR3 is made up of 14 amino acids. The study recruited healthy Caucasian donors from Russia who were aged roughly 6 to 95. Every donor contributed 8 to 10 milliliters of peripheral blood by blood draw. These data were likewise used in another study, on T cells of mothers and their children.

The sequenced sample consisted of blood. The source of this sequence is a boy younger than 18 in good health. The chain links TRBV7-7 to TRBJ2-7; D is possibly TRBD1 (6 bases). This CDR3 reads CASSLGLGACEQYF. Here the CDR3 DNA reads TGTGCTAGCAGCTTAGGTCTGGGGGCTTGCGAGCAGTACTTC.